This passage covers 6 T cell receptor beta chains from one sample sequenced in a study of human T cells and chemical hapten exposure (dated by TCRdb to about 2021). The method was RACE. Sequencing was carried out with a NextSeq 500. TCRdb reworked the public reads: Q25 trimming with fastp, MiXCR clone assembly, productive beta chains retained. One record per CDR3 amino acid sequence lists the most common genes and DNA. The sample table lists under 100,000 distinct CDR3 sequences, about an eighth of them with a count of one. The ten top clones hold 3.2% of the sample. According to the study, the label for this sample's time point signals: patch test 2, 6 weeks after DPC sensitization. Sample treatment or condition, as interpreted from the label and publication: therapeutic diphenylcyclopropenone sensitization with weekly scalp DPC. The sequencing used whole blood, collected in connection with sensitization to the hapten diphenylcyclopropenone (DPC). These receptors all stem from a woman in her 40s with alopecia areata. Some clones in this sample may be carry-over from other donors' samples.

This sequence joins TRBV7-2 and TRBJ2-7; D gene uncertain. The CDR3 runs to 13 residues. Trimming took off 4 bases at V and 2 bases at J, with 9 bases between the two ends. Germline CDR1 is SGHTA and CDR2 is FQGNSA. The CDR3 loop is CASSWTAAYEQYF. The CDR3 DNA reads TGTGCCAGCAGCTGGACGGCGGCCTACGAGCAGTACTTC.

This clonotype has ten or more counts. The chain has TRBV3-1 and TRBJ2-2; possibly TRBD2 for D (5 bases). CDR1 is LGHDT and CDR2 is YNNKEL in the germline V gene (reference sequence). Trimming left V 2 bases short and J 6 bases short, with 10 bases between. The CDR3 consists of 14 residues. The CDR3, as DNA: TGTGCCAGCAGCCAACGTGGGAGAGCCGGGGAGCTGTTTTTT. This encodes CASSQRGRAGELFF.

The chain couples TRBV21-1 to TRBJ2-1; TRBD2 is the table's D call and was not checked against the DNA. TRBV21-1 is a listed pseudogene. This CDR3 region has 17 residues. The CDR3 region is CASSNGLAGVTYNEQFF. The DNA for the CDR3 is TGTGCCAGCAGCAATGGACTAGCGGGAGTAACCTACAATGAGCAGTTCTTC.

The chain combines TRBV27 with TRBJ1-3; D uncertain. Trimming took 5 bases from V and 8 from J, leaving 19 bases between them. Germline V gene lookup returns CDR1 MNHEY and CDR2 SMNVEV (reference sequence). This CDR3 has 15 residues. The CDR3 loop is CASSPRTAGRDTIYF. The CDR3 DNA follows: TGTGCCAGCAGTCCTCGGACCGCCGGCCGGGACACCATATATTTT.

There are many counts of this clonotype. This chain connects TRBV7-8 to TRBJ2-2; D remains unclear. Trimming removed 0 bases at V and 0 bases at J, with 8 bases between. CDR1 is SGHVS and CDR2 is FQNEAQ in the germline V gene. There are 16 residues in the CDR3. CDR3 sequence reads: CASSLARSSNTGELFF. The CDR3 bases are TGTGCCAGCAGCTTAGCGCGGTCCTCGAACACCGGGGAGCTGTTTTTT.

This clonotype came up many times. V and J are TRBV7-2 and TRBJ2-3; the match to TRBD2 covers 8 bases. With V trimmed by 5 bases and J by 13 bases, 8 bases remained unmatched. The CDR3 runs 12 residues. Germline V gene data show CDR1 as SGHTA and CDR2 as FQGNSA. The CDR3 sequence: CASSETGTREYF. The CDR3 coding sequence is TGTGCCAGCAGCGAGACCGGGACTAGAGAGTATTTT.